These 24 T cell receptor beta chains came from one sample sequenced in a study of blood T cell repertoires in COVID-19. Sequencing used immunoSEQ multiplex PCR; TCRdb keeps in-frame clones, though not all of them. The sample holds a few hundred thousand clones, roughly 90% seen once. The sequenced sample was PBMCs or T cells enriched from blood (not recorded which). The receptors stem from a woman aged 18-30 years who had recovered from COVID-19.

The chain joins TRBV5-1 to TRBJ2-7; TRBD2 matches at 8 bases. CDR1 and CDR2 from the germline V gene are SGHRS and YFSETQ. This CDR3 has 15 amino acids. V lost 4 bases, J lost 6 bases, and 12 bases stayed unmatched. DNA of the CDR3: TGCGCCAGCAGCAAGCGGGAGAGGAAAAAAAGCGAGCAGTACTTC. It codes for CASSKRERKKSEQYF.

The genes are TRBV6-5 and TRBJ1-1, with D uncertain. CDR1 MNHEY and CDR2 SVGAGI come from the germline V gene. This CDR3 has 16 amino acids. Trimming pared 0 bases from V and 0 bases from J, leaving 11 bases between. The CDR3 loop reads CASSYSLQKLNTEAFF. DNA for the CDR3: TGTGCCAGCAGTTACTCCCTCCAGAAACTGAACACTGAAGCTTTCTTT.

This clone appeared a few times. V is TRBV28 and J is TRBJ1-6; no definite D call. Germline lookup yields CDR1 MDHEN and CDR2 SYDVKM. This CDR3 region has 13 residues. The V end was cut by 8 bases, the J end by 9 bases, with 14 bases between. The CDR3 protein is CASGLAGGSPLHF. The CDR3 coding sequence is TGTGCCAGCGGGTTAGCCGGTGGTTCACCCCTCCACTTT.

J is TRBJ2-7 and V is TRBV6-5; TRBD1 agrees at 8 bases. The CDR3 is 14 amino acids. J gave up 6 bases and V 4 bases, and 8 bases lay outside the gene matches. The germline CDR1 and CDR2 sequences are MNHEY and SVGAGI. The CDR3 spells CASSSGQGWGEQYF. Written as DNA, the CDR3 is TGTGCCAGCAGTTCCGGACAGGGATGGGGCGAGCAGTACTTC.

The chain couples TRBV19 to TRBJ2-5; 8 bases match TRBD1. J gave up 4 bases and V 6 bases, and 13 bases lay outside the gene matches. The CDR3 totals 16 residues. The V gene's germline CDR1 is LNHDA and CDR2 SQIVND (reference sequence). This CDR3 is CASRVTGGNPIETQYF. The DNA for the CDR3 is TGTGCCAGTAGAGTAACAGGGGGAAACCCGATAGAGACCCAGTACTTC.

V and J are TRBV12-3 or TRBV12-4 and TRBJ2-2; 7 nucleotides match TRBD1. V shed 5 bases and J 8 bases; nucleotides not matched to a gene: 5. The CDR3 is 13 residues long. The CDR3 protein is CASSGTVRGELFF. The CDR3 nucleotides are TGTGCCAGCAGTGGGACAGTTCGGGGGGAGCTGTTTTTT.

The V gene is TRBV7-7, the J gene TRBJ2-5, with TRBD2 matching 12 bases. This CDR3 is built from 16 residues. Trimming at V came to 1 base and at J to 7 bases, leaving 7 bases not matched to a gene. Germline V gene sequence: CDR1 SSHAT, CDR2 FNYEAQ (reference sequence). The CDR3 DNA follows: TGTGCCAGCAGCTTAGAGGCTAGCGGGAGGGTGGGGACCCAGTACTTC. Its translation is CASSLEASGRVGTQYF.

CDR3 sequence (DNA): TGTGCCAGCAGCTTAATCGGGACTGGTTCGGGGGAGCAGTACTTC. As protein: CASSLIGTGSGEQYF. The rearrangement links TRBV7-2 to TRBJ2-7; D is perhaps TRBD2 (6 bases). Germline CDR1 reads SGHTA; CDR2 reads FQGNSA. V was clipped by 2 bases and J by 7 bases, with 18 bases between them. The CDR3 extends over 15 amino acids. Complete variable domain (other parts from reference TRBV7-2 and TRBJ2-7): GAGVSQSPSNKVTEKGKDVELRCDPISGHTALYWYRQSLGQGLEFLIYFQGNSAPDKSGLPSDRFSAERTGGSVSTLTIQRTQQEDSAVYLCASSLIGTGSGEQYFGPGTRLTVT.

The genes are TRBV5-1 and TRBJ1-1; TRBD1 matches at 9 bases. The germline gives CDR1 SGHRS, CDR2 YFSETQ. The CDR3 has 15 amino acids. V was pared by 2 bases and J by 5 bases, with 7 bases of the junction left unmatched. CDR3 sequence reads: CASSLGDRVVTEAFF. The CDR3 DNA is TGCGCCAGCAGCTTAGGGGACAGGGTGGTAACTGAAGCTTTCTTT.

The V call is TRBV12-3 or TRBV12-4, the J call TRBJ2-2, with D perhaps TRBD1 (6 bases). The CDR3 has 13 amino acids. V lost 2 bases to trimming and J lost 7 bases, with 8 bases between them. CDR3 in DNA: TGTGCCAGCAGTTTACAGGGGATCGGGGAGCTGTTTTTT. Translating it yields CASSLQGIGELFF.

The V gene is TRBV12-3 or TRBV12-4, the J gene TRBJ2-1; 13 nucleotides align to TRBD2. The CDR3 sequence is 13 residues long. The junction had 1 base not matched to a gene; V was cut back by 4 bases and J by 10 bases. DNA of the CDR3: TGTGCCAGCAGTTGGACTAGCGGGAGCGAGCAGTTCTTC. It codes for CASSWTSGSEQFF.

The CDR3 region is CASSWGTGANYGYTF. In nucleotides, the CDR3 is TGCGCCAGCAGCTGGGGGACAGGGGCTAACTATGGCTACACCTTC. The chain recombines TRBV5-1 with TRBJ1-2; 10 nucleotides match TRBD1. Per germline, CDR1 SGHRS and CDR2 YFSETQ. The CDR3 totals 15 residues. V was clipped by 3 bases and J by 0 bases; unmatched bases: 2.

The J gene is TRBJ1-4, the V gene TRBV30; tentatively, D is TRBD1 (5 bases). The length of the CDR3 is 16 residues. V dropped 0 bases and J dropped 5 bases, with 16 bases sitting between them. Germline lookup yields CDR1 GTSNPN and CDR2 SVGIG (reference sequence). The CDR3 nucleotides read TGTGCCTGGAGTGTAGGGCAGGGTGCTATAAATGAAAAACTGTTTTTT. As protein: CAWSVGQGAINEKLFF.

This clone occurred once. The genes are TRBV11-2 and TRBJ2-3; tentative D call: TRBD2 (6 bases). Trimming pared 5 bases from V and 6 bases from J, leaving 18 bases between. The CDR3 totals 15 residues. Germline CDR1 and CDR2: SGHAT and FQNNGV. The chain's CDR3 is CASSLSSGGWDTQYF. The CDR3 DNA sequence: TGTGCCAGCAGCCTCTCCTCCGGGGGATGGGATACGCAGTATTTT.

This chain connects TRBV5-5 to TRBJ1-1; TRBD1 might be the D (5 bases). This CDR3 has 18 residues. Germline V lookup: CDR1 SGHKS, CDR2 YYEKEE (reference sequence). V dropped 4 bases and J dropped 0 bases, with 22 bases sitting between them. The CDR3 spells CASSQLQGFGGLNTEAFF. CDR3 coding DNA: TGTGCCAGCAGCCAGCTTCAGGGATTCGGGGGGTTGAACACTGAAGCTTTCTTT.

The chain employs TRBV12-3 or TRBV12-4 and TRBJ2-5; 8 bases align to TRBD1. V shed 7 bases and J 3 bases; nucleotides not matched to a gene: 4. This CDR3 spans 13 amino acids. In nucleotides, the CDR3 is TGTGCCAGCACCCTGACAGGGGAAGAGACCCAGTACTTC. It codes for CASTLTGEETQYF.

The chain is built from TRBV27 and TRBJ2-2; 7 bases agree with TRBD1. This CDR3 contains 16 residues. After removal of 6 bases from V and 9 bases from J, the junction contained 16 bases not matched to a gene. Germline V gene sequence: CDR1 MNHEY, CDR2 SMNVEV (reference sequence). The chain's CDR3 is CASSRNLGSTGWELFF. The CDR3 DNA follows: TGTGCCAGCAGCCGAAATTTGGGTTCGACAGGGTGGGAGCTGTTTTTT.

The V and J genes are TRBV13 and TRBJ1-2; 7 nucleotides align to TRBD1. The CDR3 is 15 amino acids. Trimming at V came to 5 bases and at J to 9 bases, leaving 15 bases not matched to a gene. The germline V gene encodes CDR1 PRHDT and CDR2 FYEKMQ (reference sequence). The CDR3 protein is CASSTARDRSTRYTF. CDR3 DNA: TGTGCCAGCAGCACCGCCCGGGACAGATCGACCCGCTACACCTTC.

The J gene is TRBJ2-1, the V gene TRBV6-5, with TRBD1 as a possible D gene (5 bases). The CDR3 totals 15 residues. In germline, CDR1 is MNHEY, CDR2 SVGAGI. The V gene lost 10 bases and the J gene lost 7 bases, with 23 bases spanning the gap. The CDR3 coding sequence is TGTGCCACGATCGGTGGGGCAGGGAAGGGGAATGAGCAGTTCTTC. This sequence encodes CATIGGAGKGNEQFF.

This clone is a singleton in its sample. The chain is built from TRBV28 and TRBJ1-3; possible D gene TRBD1, 5 bases. V lost 4 bases and J 8 bases, leaving 9 bases between the germline ends. The CDR3 runs to 12 residues. From germline, CDR1 is MDHEN and CDR2 SYDVKM. The CDR3 sequence: CASSSQGYTIYF. CDR3 bases: TGTGCCAGCAGTTCGCAGGGCTACACCATATATTTT.

The chain carries TRBV19 and TRBJ1-3; D is unresolved. The CDR3 sequence is 14 residues long. Germline CDR1 reads LNHDA; CDR2 reads SQIVND (reference sequence). V was trimmed by 7 bases and J by 1 base, leaving 11 bases between them. CDR3 region: CASTLEESGNTIYF. In nucleotides, the CDR3 is TGTGCCAGTACCCTCGAGGAATCTGGAAACACCATATATTTT. The full variable domain, in which reference TRBV19 and TRBJ1-3 provide the parts outside the CDR3, is DGGITQSPKYLFRKEGQNVTLSCEQNLNHDAMYWYRQDPGQGLRLIYYSQIVNDFQKGDIAEGYSVSREKKESFPLTVTSAQKNPTAFYLCASTLEESGNTIYFGEGSWLTVV.

This clone was seen just once. The chain uses TRBV19 and TRBJ1-1; D gene uncertain. V was shortened by 3 bases and J by 8 bases, with 10 bases between the two germline ends. Germline CDR1 and CDR2: LNHDA and SQIVND (reference sequence). The CDR3 runs 12 residues. The CDR3 loop is CASSINPREAFF. The CDR3 nucleotides are TGTGCCAGTAGTATTAACCCCCGGGAAGCTTTCTTT.

The chain combines TRBV5-1 with TRBJ1-1; 10 bases are shared with TRBD1. From germline, CDR1 is SGHRS and CDR2 YFSETQ. The length of the CDR3 is 15 residues. With V trimmed by 3 bases and J by 1 base, 3 bases remained unmatched. CDR3 sequence reads: CASSWGTGANTEAFF. CDR3 sequence (DNA): TGCGCCAGCAGCTGGGGGACAGGGGCGAACACTGAAGCTTTCTTT.

V is TRBV5-4 and J is TRBJ2-7; 11 nucleotides agree with TRBD2. The V gene's germline CDR1 is SGHNT and CDR2 YYREEE (reference sequence). The CDR3 length is 16 residues. V lost 1 base to trimming and J lost 0 bases; unmatched junction nucleotides: 3. CDR3 sequence (DNA): TGTGCCAGCAGCTTGCGACTAGCGGGACTCTCCTACGAGCAGTACTTC. It is translated as CASSLRLAGLSYEQYF. Combining the CDR3 with reference TRBV5-4 and TRBJ2-7 gives the whole variable domain ETGVTQSPTHLIKTRGQQVTLRCSSQSGHNTVSWYQQALGQGPQFIFQYYREEENGRGNFPPRFSGLQFPNYSSELNVNALELDDSALYLCASSLRLAGLSYEQYFGPGTRLTVT.